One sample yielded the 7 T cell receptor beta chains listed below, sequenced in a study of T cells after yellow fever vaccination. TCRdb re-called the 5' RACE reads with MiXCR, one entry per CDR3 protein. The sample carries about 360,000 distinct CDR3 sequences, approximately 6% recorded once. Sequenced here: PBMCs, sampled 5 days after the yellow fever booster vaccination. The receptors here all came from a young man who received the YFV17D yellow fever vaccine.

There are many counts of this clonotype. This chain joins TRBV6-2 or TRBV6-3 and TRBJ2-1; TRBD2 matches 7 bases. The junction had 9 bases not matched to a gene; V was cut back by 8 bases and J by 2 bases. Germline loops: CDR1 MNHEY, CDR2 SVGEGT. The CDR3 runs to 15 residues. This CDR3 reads CASGPLAEAYNEQFF. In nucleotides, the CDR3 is TGTGCCAGCGGACCCCTAGCGGAGGCCTACAATGAGCAGTTCTTC.

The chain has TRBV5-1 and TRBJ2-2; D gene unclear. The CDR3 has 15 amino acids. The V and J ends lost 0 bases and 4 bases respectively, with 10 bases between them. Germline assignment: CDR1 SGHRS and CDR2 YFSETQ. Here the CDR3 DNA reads TGCGCCAGCAGCTTGGCCGGGTGGAGCACCGGGGAGCTGTTTTTT. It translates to CASSLAGWSTGELFF.

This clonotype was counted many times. CDR3 loop: CASRGGNTGELFF. The CDR3 DNA reads as TGCGCCAGCAGGGGAGGGAACACCGGGGAGCTGTTTTTT. The J gene is TRBJ2-2, the V gene TRBV10-2; D is perhaps TRBD2 (6 bases). There are 13 residues in the CDR3. Trimming left V 6 bases short and J 1 base short, with 6 bases between. Germline CDR1 WSHSY, CDR2 SAAADI.

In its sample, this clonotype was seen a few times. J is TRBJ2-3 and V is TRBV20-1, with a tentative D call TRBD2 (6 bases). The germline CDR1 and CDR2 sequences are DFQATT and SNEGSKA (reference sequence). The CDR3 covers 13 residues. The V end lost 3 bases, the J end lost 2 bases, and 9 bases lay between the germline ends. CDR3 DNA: TGCAGTGCTAGGTGGCGGGACACAGATACGCAGTATTTT. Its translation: CSARWRDTDTQYF.

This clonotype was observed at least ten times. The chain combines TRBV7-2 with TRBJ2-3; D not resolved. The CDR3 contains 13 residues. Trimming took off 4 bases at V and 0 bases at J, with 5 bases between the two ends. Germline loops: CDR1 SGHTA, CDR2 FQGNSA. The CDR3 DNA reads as TGTGCCAGCAGCTCCCCTAGCACAGATACGCAGTATTTT. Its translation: CASSSPSTDTQYF.

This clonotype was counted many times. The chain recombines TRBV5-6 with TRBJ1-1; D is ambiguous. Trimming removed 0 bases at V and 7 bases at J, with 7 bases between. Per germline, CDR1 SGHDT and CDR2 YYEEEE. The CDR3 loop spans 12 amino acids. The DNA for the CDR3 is TGTGCCAGCAGCTTGGCCTCAGTTGAAGCTTTCTTT. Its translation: CASSLASVEAFF.

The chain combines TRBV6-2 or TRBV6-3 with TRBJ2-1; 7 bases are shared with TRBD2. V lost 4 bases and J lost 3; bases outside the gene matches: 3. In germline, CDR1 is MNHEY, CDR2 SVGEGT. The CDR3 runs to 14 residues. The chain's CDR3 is CASSSLAYYNEQFF. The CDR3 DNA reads TGTGCCAGCAGTTCACTAGCGTACTACAATGAGCAGTTCTTC.